The rows below give T cell receptor beta chains drawn from one sample of a study of blood T cell repertoires in COVID-19. Generated by immunoSEQ multiplex PCR, the TCRdb table keeps only in-frame clones and is missing some. The data contain a few hundred thousand clones, approximately 92% of them singletons. What was sequenced was PBMCs or T cells enriched from blood (not recorded which). These TCRs come from a man between 18 and 35 years old who had recovered from COVID-19. Both conserved end residues are part of each CDR3. A D gene is named only where the DNA matches it firmly. Clone size, where shown, is once, few, many, or a class for clones that have expanded.

CDR3,DNA,size,V,D,J
CATSGTVDEQFF,TGTGCCACCAGCGGAACAGTCGATGAGCAGTTCTTC,.,TRBV24-1,.,TRBJ2-1
CASSFTGGSAETQYF,TGTGCCAGCAGTTTTACAGGGGGCTCCGCGGAGACCCAGTACTTC,.,TRBV27,TRBD1,TRBJ2-5
CAIDAITGGGQPQHF,TGTGCCATCGACGCCATCACAGGGGGCGGGCAGCCCCAGCATTTT,.,TRBV24-1,TRBD1,TRBJ1-5
CASSQETYRTQYF,TGCGCCAGCAGCCAAGAAACCTACCGGACCCAGTACTTC,once,TRBV4-1,.,TRBJ2-5
CASSLAIGLASSTDTQYF,TGTGCCAGCAGCTTAGCGATAGGACTAGCCTCTAGCACAGATACGCAGTATTTT,.,TRBV7-2,TRBD2,TRBJ2-3
CASSFQRTGVLSPLHF,TGTGCCAGCAGTTTTCAACGGACAGGGGTGTTATCACCCCTCCACTTT,.,TRBV27,TRBD1,TRBJ1-6
CASSYGGFGAEAFF,TGTGCCAGCAGTTACGGGGGGTTCGGGGCTGAAGCTTTCTTT,.,TRBV6-5,.,TRBJ1-1
CASRNLQGRAFF,TGTGCCAGCAGGAATCTACAGGGAAGAGCTTTCTTT,.,TRBV6-5,.,TRBJ1-1
CASSLGGTGNTGELFF,TGTGCCAGCAGCTTAGGGGGGACAGGGAACACCGGGGAGCTGTTTTTT,.,TRBV7-2,TRBD1,TRBJ2-2
CASSLEAEIYGYTF,TGTGCCAGCAGCTTAGAGGCGGAAATCTATGGCTACACCTTC,.,TRBV7-9,.,TRBJ1-2